Below are 4 T cell receptor beta chains sequenced from a single sample in a study of T cells in Graves' hyperthyroidism and ophthalmopathy. From RNA transcripts, TCR beta CDR3 regions were amplified. TCR CDR3 regions were first amplified by RT-PCR with HTBI primers. MiXCR, applied by TCRdb to the multiplex PCR reads, yields one record per CDR3 protein. The sample has a few hundred thousand distinct CDR3 sequences; 46% are singletons. Input material: peripheral blood or thyroid tissue (not recorded which). The receptors stem from a woman in her late teens or twenties with Graves' hyperthyroidism.

This clonotype was recorded at least ten times. The V and J genes are TRBV29-1 and TRBJ1-1; the D is unclear. The CDR3 contains 13 residues. Trimming removed 2 bases at V and 3 bases at J, with 10 bases between. The germline CDR1 and CDR2 sequences are SQVTM and ANQGSEA. The CDR3 nucleotides read TGCAGCGTTGAAAGTCAGTTGGACACTGAAGCTTTCTTT. Its translation is CSVESQLDTEAFF.

This clonotype occurred many times. The chain uses TRBV19 and TRBJ2-5; D is unclear. The CDR3 consists of 11 residues. Per the germline V gene, CDR1 is LNHDA and CDR2 is SQIVND (reference sequence). V lost 5 bases and J 14 bases, leaving 15 bases between the germline ends. This CDR3 is CASSWRSETYF. The CDR3 DNA is TGTGCCAGTAGTTGGCGAAGCGAGACTTACTTC.

J is TRBJ1-1 and V is TRBV29-1; D possibly corresponds to TRBD1 (5 bases). The CDR3 contains 13 residues. V was shortened by 6 bases and J by 7 bases, with 18 bases between the two germline ends. Germline V gives CDR1 SQVTM, CDR2 ANQGSEA. Written as DNA, the CDR3 is TGCAGCGTACTAGCGGGAGAGGGGAATGAAGCTTTCTTT. Its translation is CSVLAGEGNEAFF.

The chain carries TRBV6-2 or TRBV6-3 and TRBJ1-5, with a possible D match to TRBD1 (6 bases). This CDR3 has 14 amino acids. V shed 6 bases and J shed 3 bases, with 12 bases lying between them. CDR1 and CDR2 from the germline V gene are MNHEY and SVGEGT. As DNA, the CDR3 is TGTGCCAGCAGGTTACAGGGTAACAATCAGCCCCAGCATTTT. It encodes CASRLQGNNQPQHF.